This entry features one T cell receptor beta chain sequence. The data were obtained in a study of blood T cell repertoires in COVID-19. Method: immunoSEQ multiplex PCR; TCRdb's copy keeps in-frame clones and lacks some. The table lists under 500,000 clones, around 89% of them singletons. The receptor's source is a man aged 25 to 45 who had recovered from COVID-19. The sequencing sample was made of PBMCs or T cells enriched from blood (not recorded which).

CDR3 sequence (DNA): TGTGCCAGCAGCCAATCCGACATGGCGGATACGCAGTATTTT. Translation: CASSQSDMADTQYF. V is TRBV3-1 (or the pseudogene TRBV3-2) and J is TRBJ2-3; D not resolved. Germline CDR1 reads LGHDT; CDR2 reads YNNKEL (reference sequence). The ends were cut back, 2 bases at V and 6 bases at J, with 12 bases in the middle. This CDR3 spans 14 amino acids.